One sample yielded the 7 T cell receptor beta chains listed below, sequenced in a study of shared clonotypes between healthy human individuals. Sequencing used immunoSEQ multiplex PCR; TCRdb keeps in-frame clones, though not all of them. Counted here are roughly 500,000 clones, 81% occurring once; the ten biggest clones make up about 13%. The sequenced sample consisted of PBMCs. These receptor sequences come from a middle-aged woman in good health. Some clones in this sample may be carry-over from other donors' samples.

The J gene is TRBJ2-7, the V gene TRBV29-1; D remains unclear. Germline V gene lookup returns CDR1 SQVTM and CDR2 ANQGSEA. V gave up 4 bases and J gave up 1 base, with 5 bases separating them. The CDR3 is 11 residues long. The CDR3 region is CSVGESYEQYF. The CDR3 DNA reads TGCAGCGTTGGTGAGTCCTACGAGCAGTACTTC.

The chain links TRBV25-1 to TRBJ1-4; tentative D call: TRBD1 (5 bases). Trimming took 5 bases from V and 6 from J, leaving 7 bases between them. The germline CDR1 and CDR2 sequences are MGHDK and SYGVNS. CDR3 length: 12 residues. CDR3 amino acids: CASSQGYEKLFF. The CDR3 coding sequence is TGTGCCAGCAGTCAGGGCTATGAAAAACTGTTTTTT.

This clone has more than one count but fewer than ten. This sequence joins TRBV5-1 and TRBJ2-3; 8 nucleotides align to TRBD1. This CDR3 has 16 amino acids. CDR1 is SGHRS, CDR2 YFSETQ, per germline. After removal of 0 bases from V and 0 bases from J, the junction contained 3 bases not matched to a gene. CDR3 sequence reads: CASSLEGQDSTDTQYF. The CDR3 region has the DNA TGCGCCAGCAGCTTGGAGGGACAGGACAGCACAGATACGCAGTATTTT.

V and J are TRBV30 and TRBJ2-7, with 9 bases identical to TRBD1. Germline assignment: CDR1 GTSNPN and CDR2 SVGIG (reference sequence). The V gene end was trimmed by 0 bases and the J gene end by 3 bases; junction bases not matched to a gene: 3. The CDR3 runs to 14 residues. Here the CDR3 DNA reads TGTGCCTGGAGTGTCACAGGGGGCTTCTACGAGCAGTACTTC. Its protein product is CAWSVTGGFYEQYF.

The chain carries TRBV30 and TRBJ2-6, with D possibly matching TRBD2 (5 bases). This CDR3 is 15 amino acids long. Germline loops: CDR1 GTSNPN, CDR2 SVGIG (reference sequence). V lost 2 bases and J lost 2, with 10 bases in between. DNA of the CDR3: TGTGCCTGGAGTTATTCGGGGACTGGGGCCAACGTCCTGACTTTC. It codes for CAWSYSGTGANVLTF.

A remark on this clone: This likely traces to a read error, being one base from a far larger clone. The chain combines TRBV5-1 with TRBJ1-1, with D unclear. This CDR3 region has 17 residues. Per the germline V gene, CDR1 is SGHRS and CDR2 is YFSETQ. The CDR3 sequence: CASCLVAGTHRGTEAFF. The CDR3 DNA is TGCGCCAGCTGCTTGGTGGCGGGAACACACCGGGGCACTGAAGCTTTCTTT.

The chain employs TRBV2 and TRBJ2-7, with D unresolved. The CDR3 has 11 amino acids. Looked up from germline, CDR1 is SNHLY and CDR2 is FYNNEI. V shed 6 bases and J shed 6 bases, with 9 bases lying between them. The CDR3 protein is CASRPDGEQYF. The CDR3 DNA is TGTGCCAGCAGGCCGGATGGCGAGCAGTACTTC.